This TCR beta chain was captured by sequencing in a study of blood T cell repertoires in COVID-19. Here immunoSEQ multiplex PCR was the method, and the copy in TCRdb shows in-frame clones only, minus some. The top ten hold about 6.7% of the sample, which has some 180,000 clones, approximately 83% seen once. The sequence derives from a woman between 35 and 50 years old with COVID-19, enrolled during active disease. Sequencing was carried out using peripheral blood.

The CDR3 DNA is TGTGCCAGCAGGGGCAGGGGGATCGGTTCACCCCTCCACTTT. Its protein is CASRGRGIGSPLHF. This chain joins TRBV28 and TRBJ1-6; 7 nucleotides match TRBD1. V shed 6 bases, J shed 9 bases, and the junction held 8 bases outside the gene matches. CDR3 length equals 14 residues. The germline V gene has CDR1 MDHEN and CDR2 SYDVKM.